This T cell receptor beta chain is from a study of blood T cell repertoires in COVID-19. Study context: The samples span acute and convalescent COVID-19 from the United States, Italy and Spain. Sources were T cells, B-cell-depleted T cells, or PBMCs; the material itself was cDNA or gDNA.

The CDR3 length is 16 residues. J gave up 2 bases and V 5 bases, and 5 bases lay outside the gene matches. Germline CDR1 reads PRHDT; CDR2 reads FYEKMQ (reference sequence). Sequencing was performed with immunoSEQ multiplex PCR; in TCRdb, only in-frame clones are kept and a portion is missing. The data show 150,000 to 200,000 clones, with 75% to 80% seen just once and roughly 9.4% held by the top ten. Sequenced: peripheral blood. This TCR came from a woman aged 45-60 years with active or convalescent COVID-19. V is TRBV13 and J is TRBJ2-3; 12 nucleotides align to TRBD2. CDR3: CASSRGLAGHTDTQYF. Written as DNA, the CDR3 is TGTGCCAGCAGCCGTGGACTAGCGGGGCACACAGATACGCAGTATTTT.